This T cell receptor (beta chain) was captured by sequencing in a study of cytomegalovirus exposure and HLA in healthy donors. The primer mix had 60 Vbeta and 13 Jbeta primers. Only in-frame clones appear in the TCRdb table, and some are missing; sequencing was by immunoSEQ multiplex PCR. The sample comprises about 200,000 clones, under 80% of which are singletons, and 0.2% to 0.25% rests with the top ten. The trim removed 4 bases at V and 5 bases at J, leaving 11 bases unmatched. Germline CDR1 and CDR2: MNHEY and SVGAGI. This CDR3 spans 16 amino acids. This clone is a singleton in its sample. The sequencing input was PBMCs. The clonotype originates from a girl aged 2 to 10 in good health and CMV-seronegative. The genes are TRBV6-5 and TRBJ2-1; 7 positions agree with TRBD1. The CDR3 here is CASSSKKGQYNNEQFF. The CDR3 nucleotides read TGTGCCAGCAGTTCCAAAAAGGGACAGTATAACAATGAGCAGTTCTTC.